This T cell receptor (beta chain) was sequenced for a study of blood T cell repertoires in COVID-19 (TCRdb year 2020). For the study in its entirety: Samples from collaborators originated in the United States, Italy and Spain and spanned both the acute and convalescent phases of COVID-19. The prospective study material was composed of cDNA or gDNA derived from T cells, B-cell-depleted T cells, or PBMCs. Deeply sampled blood TCRbeta repertoires from subjects exposed to, actively infected with, or recovered from COVID-19 were included in the dataset. The repertoires were released in a freely available public database meant as a resource for research on the immune response to SARS-CoV-2. Samples came from the ongoing ImmuneRACE study (first 160 participants) plus 1,254 subjects from 6 global collaborators. Sample metadata almost always included a de-identified subject ID, COVID-19 status, age in years and sex. Where available, HLA class I and class II types were taken from metadata supplied by the sample provider and were not determined by assay-based typing. Beyond this particular receptor, the publication reports: How much clinical and demographic metadata was included differed by source and by participant, and the metadata was provided uncurated.

In the prospective study, participants were roughly 18 to 100 years old, resided in about two dozen geographic areas of the United States, and were enrolled through a virtual design. Cohort assignment in the prospective study relied on participant-reported clinical history from a screening survey and a study questionnaire. Recovered participants in ImmuneRACE Cohort 3 were defined as having two consecutive negative NP/OP PCR tests, clearance from a healthcare professional, or resolution of symptoms. Mobile phlebotomists in the prospective study collected whole blood, serum and a nasopharyngeal or oropharyngeal swab from every participant. Participants in the prospective study had the option to provide additional blood draws and questionnaires over an approximately 2-month period. Before DNA extraction, prospective study blood samples were shipped either frozen or at room temperature. About this clone: Its antigen is still unknown. Base-call qualities are not available, and no considerably larger clone is one nucleotide away. The same CDR3 arises from other DNA sequences in this sample as well.

TCRbeta CDR3 regions were amplified from genomic DNA using the immunoSEQ Assay, a bias-controlled multiplex PCR. The authors' pipeline ran thus. The number of nucleated cells in each sample was estimated by amplification of reference gene primers within the assay. To quantify the absolute abundance of each unique TCRbeta CDR3 rearrangement, sequence reads were collapsed and filtered. Productive Simpson clonality was computed per sample as the square root of Simpson's diversity index over productive rearrangements. The table was pulled from immuneACCESS by TCRdb, which kept in-frame rearrangements only. Such tables lose some clones; where checked, under half of the loss comes from unresolved V genes, and the rest has no known cause. V, J and clone size are those of that table, while D and trimming were read from the DNA. The sample profile shows about 380,000 clones; 88% of them were found once. The top ten hold less than 1.5% of the sample.

V is cut back by 0 bases and J by 2 bases, with 2 bases in the junction unmatched. The CDR3 goes from the cysteine to the phenylalanine over 15 residues. Left in the record is the CDR3 DNA by itself, 45 bases read in frame from the first base. Via the germline V gene, CDR1 is SGHRS and CDR2 YFSETQ. The sequencing input was PBMCs or T cells enriched from blood (not recorded which). The receptor chain draws on TRBV5-1 and TRBJ1-5; a stretch of 7 junction bases matches TRBD1. The sequence was collected from a woman in her late teens or twenties who had recovered from COVID-19. The DNA sequence is TGCGCCAGCAGCTTGGGAGGACAGGGCAATCAGCCCCAGCATTTT. Its protein product is CASSLGGQGNQPQHF.